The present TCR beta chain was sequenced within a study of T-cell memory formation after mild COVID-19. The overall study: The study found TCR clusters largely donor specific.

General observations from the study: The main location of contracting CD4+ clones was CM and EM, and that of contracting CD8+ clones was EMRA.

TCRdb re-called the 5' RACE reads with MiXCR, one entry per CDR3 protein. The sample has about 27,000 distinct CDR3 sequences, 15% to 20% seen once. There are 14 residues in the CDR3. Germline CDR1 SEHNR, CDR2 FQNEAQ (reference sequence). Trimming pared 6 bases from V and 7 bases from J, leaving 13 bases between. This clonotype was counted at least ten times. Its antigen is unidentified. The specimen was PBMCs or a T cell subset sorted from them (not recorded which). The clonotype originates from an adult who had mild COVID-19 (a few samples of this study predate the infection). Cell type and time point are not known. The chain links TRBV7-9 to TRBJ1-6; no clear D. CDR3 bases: TGTGCCAGCAGTCTGGCCGGGAGCAATTCACCCCTCCACTTT. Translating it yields CASSLAGSNSPLHF.